This TCR beta chain was documented in a study of T-cell memory formation after mild COVID-19. This clonotype was seen a handful of times. TCRdb re-analysed the 5' RACE reads in MiXCR, keeping a single row per CDR3 protein. The table includes fewer than 600,000 distinct CDR3 sequences, 20% to 25% detected once. Trimming stripped 2 bases from V and 15 bases from J, with 11 bases between. There are 12 residues in the CDR3. Germline V gives CDR1 MNHEY, CDR2 SMNVEV (reference sequence). The chain uses TRBV27 and TRBJ1-6, with D uncertain. Sequenced input: PBMCs or a T cell subset sorted from them (not recorded which). This clonotype originated in an adult woman who had mild COVID-19 (a few samples of this study predate the infection). Cell type and time point are not known. The CDR3 sequence is CASSLRGTVLHF. In DNA, the CDR3 is TGTGCCAGCAGTTTACGGGGAACGGTCCTCCACTTT.